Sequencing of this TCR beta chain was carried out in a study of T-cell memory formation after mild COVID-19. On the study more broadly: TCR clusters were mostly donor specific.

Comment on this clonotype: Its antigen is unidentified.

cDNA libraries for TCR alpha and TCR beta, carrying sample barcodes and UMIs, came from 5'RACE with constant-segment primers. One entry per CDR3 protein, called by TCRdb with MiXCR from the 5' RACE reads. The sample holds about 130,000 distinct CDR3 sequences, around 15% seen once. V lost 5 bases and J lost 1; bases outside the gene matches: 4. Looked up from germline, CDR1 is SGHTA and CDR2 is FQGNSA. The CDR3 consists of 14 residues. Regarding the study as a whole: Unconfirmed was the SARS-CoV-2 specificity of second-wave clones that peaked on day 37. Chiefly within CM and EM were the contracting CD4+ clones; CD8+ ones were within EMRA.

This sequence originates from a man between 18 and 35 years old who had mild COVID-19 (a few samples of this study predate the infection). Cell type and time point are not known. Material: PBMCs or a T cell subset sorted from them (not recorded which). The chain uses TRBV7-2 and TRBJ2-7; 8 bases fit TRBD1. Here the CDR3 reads CASSPDRGSYEQYV. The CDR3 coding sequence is TGTGCCAGCAGCCCCGACAGGGGATCCTACGAGCAGTACGTC.